These T cell receptor beta chains were read from a single sample in a study of CD4 and CD8 cells across lung adenocarcinoma regions. TCRdb re-called the PCR reads through MiXCR, storing one row per CDR3 protein. The table lists over 10,000 distinct CDR3 sequences, 53% of them singletons. The sample was CD8+ T cells from the center of a lung tumor. Every receptor here comes from a female donor with lung adenocarcinoma. The CD4 and CD8 labels of this study may be unreliable. Both conserved end residues are part of each CDR3. A D gene is named only where the DNA matches it firmly. A clone size is listed for some rows: how often the clone was seen (once, few, many), or a class if it is expanded.

V	J	D	size	CDR3	DNA
TRBV6-1	TRBJ2-5	.	medium-sized	CASSDPGGKETQYF	TGTGCCAGCAGTGATCCCGGGGGAAAAGAGACCCAGTACTTC
TRBV5-1	TRBJ1-1	.	.	CASSLGTMTDLNTEAFF	TGCGCCAGCAGCTTGGGTACAATGACAGACTTGAACACTGAAGCTTTCTTT
TRBV27	TRBJ2-1	.	.	CARRAVSSNEQFF	TGTGCCCGCCGTGCGGTCAGCTCCAATGAGCAGTTCTTT
TRBV4-1	TRBJ2-1	.	.	CASSRGLSSYNEQFF	TGCGCCAGCAGTCGTGGACTGAGCTCCTACAATGAGCAGTTCTTC
TRBV11-2	TRBJ2-2	.	many	CASSLDGQGTGELFF	TGTGCCAGCAGCTTAGACGGGCAGGGGACCGGGGAGCTGTTTTTT
TRBV24-1	TRBJ2-5	.	.	CATSVSGIQETQYF	TGTGCCACCAGTGTATCCGGGATCCAAGAGACCCAGTACTTC
TRBV20-1	TRBJ2-1	TRBD1	few	CSARDGGQANNEQFF	TGCAGTGCTAGAGATGGGGGACAGGCAAACAATGAGCAGTTCTTC
TRBV7-3	TRBJ2-3	TRBD2	medium-sized	CASSPSSGGLTDTQYF	TGTGCCAGCAGCCCGAGTAGCGGGGGGCTCACAGATACGCAGTATTTT
TRBV5-3	TRBJ2-1	.	.	CARSLAGRRNEQFF	TGTGCCAGAAGCTTGGCGGGAAGGCGCAATGAGCAGTTCTTC
TRBV6-1	TRBJ2-1	.	.	CASKNSRRSYNEQFF	TGTGCCAGCAAGAACTCCCGCCGCTCCTACAATGAGCAGTTCTTC
TRBV6-2/TRBV6-3	TRBJ2-4	TRBD2	.	CASSYAGGGNIQYF	TGTGCCAGCAGTTACGCCGGGGGAGGGAACATTCAGTACTTC
TRBV6-2/TRBV6-3	TRBJ2-3	TRBD2	.	CASSYSGREGGDTQYF	TGTGCCAGCAGTTACAGTGGCAGGGAGGGAGGAGATACGCAGTATTTT
TRBV12-3/TRBV12-4	TRBJ2-2	.	.	CASSFSGRNTRELFF	TGTGCCAGCAGTTTTAGCGGAAGGAACACCAGGGAGCTGTTTTTT
TRBV6-1	TRBJ2-3	.	.	CAGTEAGATDTQYF	TGTGCCGGCACGGAAGCCGGAGCCACAGACACGCAGTATTTT
TRBV6-5	TRBJ2-3	.	medium-sized	CASSPQADTQYF	TGTGCCAGCAGTCCGCAGGCAGATACGCAGTATTTT
TRBV10-3	TRBJ2-7	.	.	CAISESGAKFESYEQYF	TGTGCCATCAGTGAGTCTGGGGCAAAGTTCGAGTCCTACGAGCAGTACTTC
TRBV6-5	TRBJ1-2	.	medium-sized	CASRDSHYGYTF	TGTGCCAGCAGGGACTCCCACTATGGCTACACCTTC
TRBV30	TRBJ1-4	.	.	CAWREGGRNEKLFF	TGTGCCTGGAGGGAAGGGGGACGAAATGAAAAACTGTTTTTT
TRBV10-3	TRBJ2-1	TRBD2	.	CAISGTSGEAYNEQFF	TGTGCCATCAGTGGGACTAGCGGGGAAGCCTACAATGAGCAGTTCTTC
TRBV6-5	TRBJ2-1	.	large	CASSYSLRGWYNEQFF	TGTGCCAGCAGTTACTCCCTCAGGGGCTGGTACAATGAGCAGTTCTTC
TRBV6-5	TRBJ2-3	TRBD2	large	CASSRTSGGLDTQYF	TGTGCCAGCAGTCGGACTAGCGGGGGGCTAGATACGCAGTATTTT
TRBV6-1	TRBJ2-1	.	large	CASKRRNEQFF	TGTGCCAGCAAGAGGCGAAATGAGCAGTTCTTC
TRBV27	TRBJ2-7	.	.	CASSLQVAYEQYF	TGTGCCAGCAGTTTACAGGTTGCCTACGAGCAGTACTTC
TRBV10-3	TRBJ2-5	.	.	CAISEGPGETQYF	TGTGCCATCAGTGAAGGGCCCGGGGAGACCCAGTACTTC
TRBV7-2	TRBJ2-1	.	.	CASSPLYGAYNEQFF	TGTGCCAGCAGCCCTTTGTATGGGGCCTACAATGAGCAGTTCTTC
TRBV6-1	TRBJ1-2	TRBD1	.	CASSPRQGVFYSYTF	TGTGCCAGCAGCCCCCGACAGGGGGTATTCTATAGCTACACCTTC
TRBV6-1	TRBJ2-7	TRBD2	.	CASGPSGHPTTDTQYF	TGTGCCAGCGGGCCTAGCGGGCACCCAACCACAGATACGCAGTACTTC
TRBV27	TRBJ2-2	TRBD2	few	CATRRGLAGTNTGELFF	TGTGCCACCCGGCGGGGACTAGCGGGGACGAACACCGGGGAGCTGTTTTTT